This T cell receptor beta chain is drawn from a study of blood T cell repertoires in COVID-19. Study-wide background: Some COVID-19 samples were acute and others convalescent; all came from the United States, Italy and Spain.

V was cut by 3 bases and J by 3 bases, with 15 bases left in between. The CDR3 covers 15 residues. Germline-derived CDR1 and CDR2 are MNHEY and SVGAGI. Per the original methods: Reference gene primer amplification gave nucleated cell count estimates. TCRdb keeps only in-frame clones here, not all; method: immunoSEQ multiplex PCR. V, J and clone size were drawn from that table, and D and trimming were deduced from the DNA. The table records some 180,000 clones, around nine tenths of them present only once. This chain uses TRBV6-5 with TRBJ2-7, with unresolved D. The clonotype was recovered from a man in his fifties or sixties with COVID-19, enrolled during active disease. Sequenced sample: peripheral blood. The DNA of the CDR3 is TGTGCCAGCAGTTATTTTCCGACAACTTACTACGAGCAGTACTTC. Its protein product is CASSYFPTTYYEQYF.